This entry lists 19 T cell receptor beta chains sequenced from one sample in a study of shared clonotypes between healthy human individuals. TCRdb keeps only in-frame clones here, not all; method: immunoSEQ multiplex PCR. This sample has under 2.5 million clones, with about nine tenths found just once. Sequencing was performed on naive CD4+ T cells from PBMCs. Subset: CD45RA+ positively selected. Receptors originate from a man aged 18 to 29 in good health. Some clones in this sample may be carry-over from other donors' samples.

This chain joins TRBV7-2 and TRBJ2-5; 8 nucleotides line up with TRBD1. This CDR3 spans 16 amino acids. Germline CDR1 and CDR2: SGHTA and FQGNSA. J was trimmed by 8 bases and V by 0 bases; bases with no gene match: 11. This CDR3 reads CASSLAGTGSARTQYF. The CDR3, as DNA: TGTGCCAGCAGCTTAGCCGGGACAGGTTCTGCGAGAACCCAGTACTTC.

The J gene is TRBJ2-3, the V gene TRBV21-1; the D call TRBD2 from the table was never checked on the DNA. TRBV21-1 is designated a pseudogene. CDR3 length equals 14 residues. Here the CDR3 DNA reads TGTGCCAGCAGCAAAAGAAGAGAGGCAAATACGCAGTATTTT. Encoded protein: CASSKRREANTQYF.

This clone was detected once. This same CDR3 is encoded by further DNA sequences in the sample. V usage is TRBV5-1 and J usage is TRBJ2-7; TRBD2 matches 7 bases. V shed 4 bases and J 3 bases; nucleotides not matched to a gene: 4. CDR3 size: 13 residues. Germline values: CDR1 SGHRS, CDR2 YFSETQ. The CDR3 DNA is TGCGCCAGCAGCATAACGGGGGGCTACGAGCAGTACTTC. Translated, it gives CASSITGGYEQYF.

The chain joins TRBV11-3 to TRBJ2-3; D assignment may be TRBD1 or TRBD2 (5 bases each). Germline CDR1 SGHNT, CDR2 YENEEA. The CDR3 extends over 15 amino acids. The V end lost 1 base, the J end lost 6 bases, and 14 bases lay between the germline ends. The CDR3 region is CASSLGGRSADTQYF. The CDR3 DNA follows: TGTGCCAGCAGCTTAGGGGGGAGAAGTGCCGATACGCAGTATTTT. Combining the CDR3 with reference TRBV11-3 and TRBJ2-3 gives the whole variable domain EAGVVQSPRYKIIEKKQPVAFWCNPISGHNTLYWYLQNLGQGPELLIRYENEEAVDDSQLPKDRFSAERLKGVDSTLKIQPAELGDSAVYLCASSLGGRSADTQYFGPGTRLTVL.

The CDR3 coding sequence is TGTGCCAGCAGTGAAGGACCGGGACAGGGGGCGAATGGCTACACCTTC. Translation: CASSEGPGQGANGYTF. The chain recombines TRBV6-1 with TRBJ1-2; TRBD1 agrees at 12 bases. V was pared by 1 base and J by 6 bases, with 6 bases of the junction left unmatched. Germline-derived CDR1 and CDR2 are MNHNS and SASEGT. The CDR3 has 16 amino acids.

About this clone: Other DNA sequences of this sample code for an identical CDR3. The genes are TRBV2 and TRBJ1-3, with D unresolved. CDR3 length: 14 residues. CDR1 SNHLY and CDR2 FYNNEI come from the germline V gene. V shed 8 bases and J shed 0 bases, with 11 bases lying between them. In DNA, the CDR3 is TGTGCCAGCTCCCCAGGCAGCTCTGGAAACACCATATATTTT. Encoded protein: CASSPGSSGNTIYF.

The chain couples TRBV5-4 to TRBJ2-5; D gene ambiguous. V was clipped by 10 bases and J by 5 bases, with 24 bases between them. The CDR3 totals 15 residues. In germline, CDR1 is SGHNT, CDR2 YYREEE (reference sequence). The CDR3 bases are TGTGCCTGCCGGGCCAGGTCGGCTTTATCCGAGACCCAGTACTTC. Translating it yields CACRARSALSETQYF.

Here the CDR3 reads CASSSQGTNYGYTF. As DNA, the CDR3 is TGTGCCAGCAGTTCACAGGGGACCAACTATGGCTACACCTTC. The chain has TRBV28 and TRBJ1-2, with 7 bases lining up with TRBD1. The CDR3 runs 14 residues. Trimming removed 4 bases from V and 2 bases from J; junction bases left unmatched: 4. Germline V gives CDR1 MDHEN, CDR2 SYDVKM.

The CDR3 reads CSSSKWGADTEAFF. The CDR3 bases are TGCAGCTCATCCAAGTGGGGGGCGGACACTGAAGCTTTCTTT. J is TRBJ1-1 and V is TRBV29-1; D might be TRBD1 (6 bases). CDR1 and CDR2 from the germline V gene are SQVTM and ANQGSEA. Trimming removed 8 bases at V and 3 bases at J, with 19 bases between. The CDR3 spans 14 residues.

Comments on this clone: This sample also contains other DNA sequences that code for the same CDR3. This chain joins TRBV9 and TRBJ2-2; maybe TRBD1 (5 bases). Trimming shortened V by 0 bases and J by 1 base, and 7 bases separated the two germline ends. Per germline, CDR1 SGDLS and CDR2 YYNGEE. This CDR3 region has 15 residues. This chain's CDR3 is CASSVGRVNTGELFF. CDR3 sequence (DNA): TGTGCCAGCAGCGTAGGCAGGGTGAACACCGGGGAGCTGTTTTTT.

This clone was detected only once. The chain combines TRBV5-1 with TRBJ1-1; a possible D gene is TRBD1 (6 bases). V was cut by 7 bases and J by 1 base, with 11 bases left in between. In germline, CDR1 is SGHRS, CDR2 YFSETQ. The CDR3 extends over 13 amino acids. CDR3 in DNA: TGCGCCAGCCATAAAGGGGGGAACACTGAAGCTTTCTTT. Its protein is CASHKGGNTEAFF.

The chain joins TRBV4-1 to TRBJ2-5, with D hard to call. V gave up 1 base and J gave up 4 bases, with 13 bases separating them. From germline, CDR1 is MGHRA and CDR2 YSYEKL. The CDR3 is 15 amino acids. The CDR3 DNA follows: TGCGCCAGCAGCCAAGTAGGATTTGCGTCAGAGACCCAGTACTTC. Amino acids: CASSQVGFASETQYF.

This chain joins TRBV11-2 and TRBJ2-1; 9 bases line up with TRBD2. The CDR3 loop spans 17 amino acids. The V segment lost 2 bases and the J segment 4 bases; nucleotides outside the gene matches: 9. CDR1 SGHAT and CDR2 FQNNGV come from the germline V gene. CDR3 protein: CASSLIMTSGSYNEQFF. As DNA, the CDR3 is TGTGCCAGCAGCTTAATAATGACTAGCGGCTCATACAATGAGCAGTTCTTC.

The chain couples TRBV28 to TRBJ1-4; possible D gene TRBD1, 5 bases. Trimming removed 7 bases from V and 3 bases from J, with 21 bases in between. Germline V CDR1 and CDR2: MDHEN, SYDVKM. This CDR3 contains 17 residues. This CDR3 reads CASTFGLGGSPNEKLFF. In DNA form, the CDR3 reads TGTGCCAGCACTTTTGGTCTGGGGGGGTCCCCTAATGAAAAACTGTTTTTT.

A word on this clone: This same CDR3 is encoded by further DNA sequences in the sample. The V gene is TRBV5-1, the J gene TRBJ2-1; no clear D. V lost 0 bases, J lost 4 bases, and 11 bases lay in between. Germline CDR1 reads SGHRS; CDR2 reads YFSETQ. The CDR3 runs 15 residues. The CDR3, as DNA: TGCGCCAGCAGCTTGGTGGCCGGCGCATACAATGAGCAGTTCTTC. Protein sequence: CASSLVAGAYNEQFF.

The rearrangement links TRBV6-5 to TRBJ2-1; TRBD2 agrees at 12 bases. The CDR3 length is 15 residues. Trimming took 10 bases from V and 3 from J; bases not matched to a gene: 7. Germline CDR1 and CDR2: MNHEY and SVGAGI. In DNA form, the CDR3 reads TGTGCCACCCAGACTAGCGGGAGAGGCTACAATGAGCAGTTCTTC. Its protein is CATQTSGRGYNEQFF.

V usage is TRBV6-9 and J usage is TRBJ2-2; D is unresolved. The CDR3 sequence is 19 residues long. V lost 7 bases and J 0 bases, leaving 24 bases between the germline ends. Germline assignment: CDR1 MNHGY and CDR2 SVAAGI. The CDR3 here is CASTRCSRRIRSNTGELFF. CDR3 DNA sequence: TGTGCCAGCACCCGATGTTCACGGCGCATCCGTTCGAACACCGGGGAGCTGTTTTTT.

V gene TRBV28 combines with J gene TRBJ2-5; D possibly corresponds to TRBD1 (5 bases). TRBJ2-7 matches the DNA end more closely, so the J call is doubtful. This CDR3 is 14 amino acids long. CDR1 and CDR2 from the germline V gene are MDHEN and SYDVKM. The DNA of the CDR3 is TGTGCCAGCAGTTTTTATAGGGGAAGCTACGAGCAGTACTTC. Its protein is CASSFYRGSYEQYF.

The chain is built from TRBV19 and TRBJ2-4, with D maybe TRBD2 (6 bases). Trimming cost V 1 base and J 9 bases, with 13 bases left between them. Germline loops: CDR1 LNHDA, CDR2 SQIVND (reference sequence). The CDR3 extends over 14 amino acids. CDR3 nucleotide sequence: TGTGCCAGTAGTATAGTCGGGGTCGGGGGCATTCAGTACTTC. It is translated as CASSIVGVGGIQYF.